These T cell receptor beta chains were read from a single sample in a study of T cell repertoires and HLA-DP antigens. Clones were read by immunoSEQ multiplex PCR, and TCRdb kept only the in-frame ones, dropping some. This sample has about 110,000 clones, with roughly 92% found just once. These receptors' targets are unknown. The specimen sequenced was CD4+ T cells from PBMCs. These receptors all stem from a woman aged 18-29 years in good health and CMV-seronegative. Each CDR3 is given with its conserved first and last residue. The D gene is left open where the match is weak.

D gene: TRBD1; V gene: TRBV9; J gene: TRBJ1-5; CDR3 protein: CASSPQGGGDQPQHF
D gene: NA; V gene: TRBV25-1; J gene: TRBJ1-2; CDR3 protein: CASSERRLHGYTF
D gene: TRBD2; V gene: TRBV9; J gene: TRBJ2-3; CDR3 protein: CASSVTAGLYTDTQYF
D gene: NA; V gene: TRBV5-4; J gene: NA; CDR3 protein: CASSPRGGVSYEQYF
D gene: TRBD2; V gene: TRBV9; J gene: TRBJ2-7; CDR3 protein: CASSVGLAESYEQYF
D gene: NA; V gene: TRBV7-8; J gene: TRBJ1-2; CDR3 protein: CASSPRFVVWGYGYTF
D gene: NA; V gene: TRBV7-3; J gene: TRBJ2-1; CDR3 protein: CASSLVDPAAVSYNEQFF
D gene: NA; V gene: TRBV18; J gene: TRBJ2-6; CDR3 protein: CASSPKALSGANVLTF
D gene: TRBD1; V gene: TRBV2; J gene: TRBJ1-5; CDR3 protein: CASSGTGGDQPQHF
D gene: NA; V gene: TRBV11-2; J gene: TRBJ2-5; CDR3 protein: CASSLVGRRQETQYF
D gene: NA; V gene: TRBV18; J gene: TRBJ2-3; CDR3 protein: CASSSAASTDTQYF
D gene: NA; V gene: TRBV2; J gene: TRBJ1-5; CDR3 protein: CASSGEVGIQPQHF
D gene: TRBD1; V gene: TRBV19; J gene: TRBJ1-6; CDR3 protein: CASSIRRTGRLHF
D gene: NA; V gene: TRBV5-1; J gene: TRBJ1-1; CDR3 protein: CASSPGPGNTEAFF
D gene: TRBD2; V gene: TRBV5-1; J gene: TRBJ2-2; CDR3 protein: CASSRNSGENTGELFF
D gene: TRBD2; V gene: TRBV27; J gene: TRBJ2-3; CDR3 protein: CASSRTSGGIDTQYF
D gene: NA; V gene: TRBV4-1; J gene: TRBJ1-3; CDR3 protein: CASSQGQGIDTIYF
D gene: TRBD1; V gene: TRBV28; J gene: TRBJ1-2; CDR3 protein: CASSLGGQGLNYGYTF
D gene: TRBD1; V gene: TRBV5-6; J gene: TRBJ2-6; CDR3 protein: CASSYRDRGSGANVLTF
D gene: TRBD2; V gene: TRBV11-2; J gene: TRBJ2-1; CDR3 protein: CASRRPGRSSYNEQFF
D gene: NA; V gene: TRBV27; J gene: TRBJ1-1; CDR3 protein: CASSLWGVRNTEAFF
D gene: TRBD1; V gene: TRBV29-1; J gene: TRBJ1-1; CDR3 protein: CSVASLYRGIEAFF
D gene: NA; V gene: TRBV4-1; J gene: TRBJ2-3; CDR3 protein: CANSQGPLTDTQYF
D gene: TRBD1; V gene: TRBV27; J gene: TRBJ1-6; CDR3 protein: CASRSPLRDRGSPLHF
D gene: NA; V gene: TRBV28; J gene: TRBJ1-3; CDR3 protein: CASSSPTGYSGNTIYF
D gene: NA; V gene: TRBV6-4; J gene: TRBJ1-1; CDR3 protein: CASSVGTGLTAEAFF
D gene: NA; V gene: TRBV9; J gene: TRBJ1-3; CDR3 protein: CASSATGPGNTIYF
D gene: TRBD2; V gene: TRBV5-1; J gene: TRBJ2-7; CDR3 protein: CASSWTSGSYEQYF
D gene: TRBD1; V gene: TRBV7-3; J gene: TRBJ1-1; CDR3 protein: CASTGQGAWNTEAFF
D gene: TRBD1; V gene: TRBV7-9; J gene: TRBJ1-6; CDR3 protein: CASSRQGGLSPLHF
D gene: NA; V gene: TRBV9; J gene: TRBJ1-1; CDR3 protein: CASSREGRSTEAFF
D gene: TRBD2; V gene: TRBV7-2; J gene: TRBJ2-1; CDR3 protein: CASATSGSSYNEQFF
D gene: TRBD2; V gene: TRBV2; J gene: TRBJ2-7; CDR3 protein: CASSGLGLAKLSLTYEQYF
D gene: NA; V gene: TRBV11-2; J gene: TRBJ1-5; CDR3 protein: CASSSSSYQPQHF
D gene: NA; V gene: TRBV19; J gene: TRBJ2-3; CDR3 protein: CASSPSGRRSTDTQYF
D gene: NA; V gene: TRBV5-6; J gene: TRBJ1-1; CDR3 protein: CASSQNTEAFF
D gene: TRBD2; V gene: TRBV7-9; J gene: TRBJ2-3; CDR3 protein: CASSPRTSGRFTDTQYF
D gene: NA; V gene: TRBV19; J gene: TRBJ2-4; CDR3 protein: CASTSETGALAKNIQYF
D gene: NA; V gene: TRBV5-1; J gene: TRBJ1-2; CDR3 protein: CASSLQGWSGYTF
D gene: TRBD1; V gene: TRBV7-2; J gene: TRBJ1-2; CDR3 protein: CASSLEGTGGRGYTF
D gene: NA; V gene: TRBV18; J gene: TRBJ1-5; CDR3 protein: CASSPLGTGNQPQHF
D gene: NA; V gene: TRBV7-6; J gene: TRBJ2-3; CDR3 protein: CASSLGIGSQITDTQYF